The present TCR beta chain was sequenced within a study of Graves' ophthalmopathy and Graves' hyperthyroidism. RNA transcripts served as template for amplifying TCR beta CDR3 sequences. The authors performed first-round RT-PCR with HTBI primers and then a second-round multiplex PCR. MiXCR was run by TCRdb on the multiplex PCR reads, yielding one entry per CDR3 protein. Among about 700,000 distinct CDR3 sequences listed, over 40% were seen once. With V trimmed by 2 bases and J by 1 base, 5 bases remained unmatched. Germline V lookup: CDR1 LGHNA, CDR2 YNFKEQ. This CDR3 contains 15 residues. This clonotype was picked up many times.

This clonotype originated in an adult man with Graves' ophthalmopathy. The chain joins TRBV4-2 to TRBJ2-7, with 7 bases identical to TRBD1. Sequencing input: peripheral blood. CDR3 DNA: TGTGCCAGCAGCCAAAGACAGGGACAATCCTACGAGCAGTACTTC. Protein: CASSQRQGQSYEQYF.